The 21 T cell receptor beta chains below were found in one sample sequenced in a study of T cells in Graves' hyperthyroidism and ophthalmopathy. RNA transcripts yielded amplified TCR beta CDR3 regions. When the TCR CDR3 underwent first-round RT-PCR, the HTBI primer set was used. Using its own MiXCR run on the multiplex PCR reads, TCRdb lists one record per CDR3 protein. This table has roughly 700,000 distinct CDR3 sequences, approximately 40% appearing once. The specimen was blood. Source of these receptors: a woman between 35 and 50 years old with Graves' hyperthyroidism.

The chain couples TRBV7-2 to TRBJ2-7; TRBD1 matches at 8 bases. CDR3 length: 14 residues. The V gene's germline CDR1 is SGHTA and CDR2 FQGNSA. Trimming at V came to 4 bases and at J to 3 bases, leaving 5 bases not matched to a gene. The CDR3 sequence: CASSYWDRNYEQYF. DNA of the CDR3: TGTGCCAGCAGCTATTGGGACAGGAACTACGAGCAGTACTTC.

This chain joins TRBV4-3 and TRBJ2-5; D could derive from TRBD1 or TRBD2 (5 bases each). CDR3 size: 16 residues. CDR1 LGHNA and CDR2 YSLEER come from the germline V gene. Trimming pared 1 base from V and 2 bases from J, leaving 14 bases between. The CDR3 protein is CASSQVRGAGQETQYF. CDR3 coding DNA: TGCGCCAGCAGCCAAGTGAGAGGGGCTGGTCAAGAGACCCAGTACTTC.

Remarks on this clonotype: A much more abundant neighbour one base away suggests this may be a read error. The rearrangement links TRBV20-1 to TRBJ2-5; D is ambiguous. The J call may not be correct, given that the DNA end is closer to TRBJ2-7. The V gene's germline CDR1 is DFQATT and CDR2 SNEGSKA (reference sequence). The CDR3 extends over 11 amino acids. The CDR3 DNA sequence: TGCAGTGCTAGACCGACCGACGAGCAGTACTTC. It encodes CSARPTDEQYF.

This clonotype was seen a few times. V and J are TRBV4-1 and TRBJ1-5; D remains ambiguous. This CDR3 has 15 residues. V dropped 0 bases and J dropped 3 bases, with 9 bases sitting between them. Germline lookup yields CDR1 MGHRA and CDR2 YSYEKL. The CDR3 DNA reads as TGCGCCAGCAGCCAAGAGGCGGGGATCAATCAGCCCCAGCATTTT. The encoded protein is CASSQEAGINQPQHF.

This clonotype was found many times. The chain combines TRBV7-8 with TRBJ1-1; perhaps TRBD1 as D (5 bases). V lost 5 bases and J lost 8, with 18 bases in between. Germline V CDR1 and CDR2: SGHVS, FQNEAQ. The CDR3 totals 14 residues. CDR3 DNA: TGTGCCAGCAGCAACAGGCGAGGAGGGGAGGAAGCTTTCTTT. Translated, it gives CASSNRRGGEEAFF.

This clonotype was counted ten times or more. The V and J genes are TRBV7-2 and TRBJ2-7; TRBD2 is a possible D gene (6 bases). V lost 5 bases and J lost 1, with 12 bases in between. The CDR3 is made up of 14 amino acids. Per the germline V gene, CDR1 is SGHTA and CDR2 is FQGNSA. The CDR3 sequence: CASSKHGTSYEQYF. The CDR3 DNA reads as TGTGCCAGCAGCAAACATGGGACTTCCTACGAGCAGTACTTC.

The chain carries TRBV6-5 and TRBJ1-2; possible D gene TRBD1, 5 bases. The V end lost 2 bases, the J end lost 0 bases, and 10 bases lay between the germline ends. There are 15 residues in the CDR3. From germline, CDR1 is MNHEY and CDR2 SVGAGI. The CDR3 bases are TGTGCCAGCAGTTACCCTCAGGGAGCTAACTATGGCTACACCTTC. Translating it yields CASSYPQGANYGYTF.

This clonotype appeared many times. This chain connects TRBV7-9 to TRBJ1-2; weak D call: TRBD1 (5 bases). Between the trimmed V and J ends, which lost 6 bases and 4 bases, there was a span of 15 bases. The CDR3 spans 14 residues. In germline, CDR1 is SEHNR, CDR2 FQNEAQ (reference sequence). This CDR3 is CASSSQGVGYGYTF. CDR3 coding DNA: TGTGCCAGCAGTTCCCAGGGAGTTGGCTATGGCTACACCTTC.

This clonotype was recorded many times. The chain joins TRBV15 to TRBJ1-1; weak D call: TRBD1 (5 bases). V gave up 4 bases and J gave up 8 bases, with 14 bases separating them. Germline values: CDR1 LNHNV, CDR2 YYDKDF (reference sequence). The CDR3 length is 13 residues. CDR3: CATSMSGWGEAFF. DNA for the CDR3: TGTGCCACCAGCATGAGTGGGTGGGGGGAAGCTTTCTTT.

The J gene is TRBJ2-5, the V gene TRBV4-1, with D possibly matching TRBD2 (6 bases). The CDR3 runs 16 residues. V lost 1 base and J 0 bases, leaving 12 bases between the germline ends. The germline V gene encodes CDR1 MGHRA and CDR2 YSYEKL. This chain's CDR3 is CASSQASGLYQETQYF. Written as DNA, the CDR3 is TGCGCCAGCAGCCAAGCCTCGGGACTTTACCAAGAGACCCAGTACTTC.

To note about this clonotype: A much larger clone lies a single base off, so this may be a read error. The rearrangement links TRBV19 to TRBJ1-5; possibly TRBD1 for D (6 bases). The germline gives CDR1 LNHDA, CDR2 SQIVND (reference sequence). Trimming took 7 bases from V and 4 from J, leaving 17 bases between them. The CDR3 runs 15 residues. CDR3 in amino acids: CASNRVGSWNQPQHF. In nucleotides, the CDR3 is TGTGCCAGTAACAGGGTGGGCAGTTGGAATCAGCCCCAGCATTTT.

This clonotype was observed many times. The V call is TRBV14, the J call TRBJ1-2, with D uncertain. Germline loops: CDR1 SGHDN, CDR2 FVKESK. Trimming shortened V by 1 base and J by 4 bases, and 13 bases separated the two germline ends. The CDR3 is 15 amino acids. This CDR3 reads CASSQARVGGYGYTF. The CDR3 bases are TGTGCCAGCAGCCAAGCGAGGGTCGGCGGCTATGGCTACACCTTC.

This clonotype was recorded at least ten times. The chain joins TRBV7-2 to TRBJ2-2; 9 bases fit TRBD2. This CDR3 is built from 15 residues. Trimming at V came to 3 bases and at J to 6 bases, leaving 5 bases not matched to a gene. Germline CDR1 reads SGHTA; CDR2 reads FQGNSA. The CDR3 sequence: CASSLVAGVAGELFF. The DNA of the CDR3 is TGTGCCAGCAGCTTGGTAGCGGGAGTGGCCGGGGAGCTGTTTTTT.

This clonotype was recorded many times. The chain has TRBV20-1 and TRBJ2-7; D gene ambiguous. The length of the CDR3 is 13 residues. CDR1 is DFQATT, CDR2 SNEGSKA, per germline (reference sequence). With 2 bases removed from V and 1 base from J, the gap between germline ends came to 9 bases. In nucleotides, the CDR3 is TGCAGTGCTAGACCTCGATGGTCCTACGAGCAGTACTTC. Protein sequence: CSARPRWSYEQYF.

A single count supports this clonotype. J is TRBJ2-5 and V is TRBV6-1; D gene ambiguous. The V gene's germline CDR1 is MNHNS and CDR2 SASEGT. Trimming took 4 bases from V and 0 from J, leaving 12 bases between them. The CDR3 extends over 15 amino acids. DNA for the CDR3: TGTGCCAGCAGTGGTCTTGTAGGGAACCAAGAGACCCAGTACTTC. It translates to CASSGLVGNQETQYF.

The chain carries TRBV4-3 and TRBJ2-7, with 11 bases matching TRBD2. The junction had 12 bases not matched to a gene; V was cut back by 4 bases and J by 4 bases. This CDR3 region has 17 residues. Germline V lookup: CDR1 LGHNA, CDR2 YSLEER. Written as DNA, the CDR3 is TGCGCCAGCAGCCCAAAGATATTCGGGACTAGCGGTTACGAGCAGTACTTC. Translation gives CASSPKIFGTSGYEQYF.

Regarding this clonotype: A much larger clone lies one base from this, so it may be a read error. CDR3 loop: CASSGAAHSNQPQHF. CDR3 in DNA: TGTGCCAGTAGTGGGGCGGCGCATAGCAATCAGCCCCAGCATTTT. The rearrangement joins TRBV19 to TRBJ1-5; D perhaps matches TRBD1 (5 bases). This CDR3 has 15 amino acids. Trimming took 5 bases from V and 0 from J, leaving 11 bases between them. The germline V gene encodes CDR1 LNHDA and CDR2 SQIVND (reference sequence).

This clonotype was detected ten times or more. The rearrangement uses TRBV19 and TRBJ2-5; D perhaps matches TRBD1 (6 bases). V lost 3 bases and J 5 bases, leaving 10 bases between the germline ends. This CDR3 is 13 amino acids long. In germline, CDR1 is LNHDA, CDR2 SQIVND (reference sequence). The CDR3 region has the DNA TGTGCCAGTAGTATCGACAGGAGGGAGACCCAGTACTTC. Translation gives CASSIDRRETQYF.

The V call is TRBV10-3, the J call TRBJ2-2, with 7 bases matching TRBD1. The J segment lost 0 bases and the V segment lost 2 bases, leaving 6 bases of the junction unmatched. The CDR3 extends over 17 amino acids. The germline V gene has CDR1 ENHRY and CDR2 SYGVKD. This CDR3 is CAISELAGGSNTGELFF. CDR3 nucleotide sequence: TGTGCCATCAGTGAGCTGGCAGGGGGATCGAACACCGGGGAGCTGTTTTTT.

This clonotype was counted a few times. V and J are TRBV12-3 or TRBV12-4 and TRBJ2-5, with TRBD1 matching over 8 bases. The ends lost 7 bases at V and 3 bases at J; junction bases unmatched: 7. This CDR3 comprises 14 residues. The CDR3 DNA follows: TGTGCCAGCATTATGGACAGGGCAGAAGAGACCCAGTACTTC. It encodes CASIMDRAEETQYF.

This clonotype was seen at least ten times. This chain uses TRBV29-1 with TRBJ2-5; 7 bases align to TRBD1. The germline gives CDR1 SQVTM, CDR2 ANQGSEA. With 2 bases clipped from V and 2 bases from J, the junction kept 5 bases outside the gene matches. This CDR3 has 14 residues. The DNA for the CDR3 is TGCAGCGTTGAATTTGCCAGGGGGCAAGAGACCCAGTACTTC. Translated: CSVEFARGQETQYF. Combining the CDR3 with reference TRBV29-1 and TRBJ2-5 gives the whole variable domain SAVISQKPSRDICQRGTSLTIQCQVDSQVTMMFWYRQQPGQSLTLIATANQGSEATYESGFVIDKFPISRPNLTFSTLTVSNMSPEDSSIYLCSVEFARGQETQYFGPGTRLLVL.